This T cell receptor beta chain was profiled in a study of T cell repertoires in aging, cancer and after chemotherapy. As regards this clonotype: Its antigen is unknown.

Whole-study findings and limits: Median generation probability rose over the chemotherapy interval in each cancer cohort, suggesting rebound thymic output. Age-matched healthy donors had significantly more diverse, less clonal blood TCR repertoires than untreated cancer patients.

Amplification of TCR beta used genomic DNA extracted from peripheral blood. V shed 11 bases and J 6 bases; nucleotides not matched to a gene: 9. Germline V lookup: CDR1 LNHDA, CDR2 SQIVND (reference sequence). CDR3 length: 13 amino acids. TRB rearrangements spanning V, D and J were amplified using mixed TRB-A/B primers. In TCRdb, the multiplex PCR reads were re-called with MiXCR into one record per CDR3 protein. The table records over 10,000 distinct CDR3 sequences, around 20% of them present only once. This receptor was identified in a human donor in good health. The genes are TRBV19 and TRBJ2-1; 8 nucleotides match TRBD2. Sequencing was done on a sample of blood. The CDR3 loop reads CAASGGGVNEQFF. The CDR3 DNA follows: TGTGCCGCCTCGGGGGGGGGGGTCAATGAGCAGTTCTTC.